This T cell receptor (beta chain) is from a study of shared clonotypes between healthy human individuals. Whole-study results and caveats: Only blood samples were collected, and tissue repertoires likely differ. Inspection by rarefaction showed sorted-subset sequencing to be incomplete despite large depth.

Concerning this clone itself: Antigen unknown.

Assay: immunoSEQ multiplex PCR; the TCRdb copy retains only in-frame clones and omits some. Of 2 million to 3 million clones in the sample, 93% were seen once. V lost 4 bases to trimming and J lost 2 bases; unmatched junction nucleotides: 8. This CDR3 region has 16 residues. Per the germline V gene, CDR1 is MDHEN and CDR2 is SYDVKM. Sequenced material: naive CD4+ T cells from PBMCs. Subset defined: CD45RA+ positively selected. V and J are TRBV28 and TRBJ1-3; TRBD1 matches at 7 bases. The TCR sequence derives from a man between 18 and 35 years old in good health. Some clones in this sample may be carry-over from other donors' samples. The CDR3 sequence: CASSSIGTATGNTIYF. The CDR3 DNA follows: TGTGCCAGCAGTTCGATAGGGACAGCCACTGGAAACACCATATATTTT.